Included here is one T cell receptor (beta chain) sequence, with context. Its specificity is not known. This table comes from immunoSEQ multiplex PCR, and its TCRdb copy is limited to in-frame clones, with some not included. Found here are roughly 2 million clones, around 95% of them singletons; the top ten hold roughly 0.13%. Every one of the donors was a Caucasian adult that lived in Nashville, Tennessee. This record belongs to a study of shared clonotypes between healthy human individuals. Study summary: The plates for each donor numbered three CD4 naive, three CD4 memory, two CD8 naive and one CD8 memory. The study's findings and limits: Large sequencing depth failed to make sorted-subset sequencing complete, rarefaction showed. The researchers took only blood, and tissue repertoires probably look different.

Sequencing was carried out using naive CD4+ T cells sorted from blood. Sample subset: CD45RA+ positively selected. This TCR derives from a man aged 18 to 29 in good health.

The chain's CDR3 is CASSVRGNTGELFF. The CDR3 coding sequence is TGTGCCAGCAGCGTCAGGGGGAACACCGGGGAGCTGTTTTTT. The V gene is TRBV7-9, the J gene TRBJ2-2; a weak D match, TRBD1 (6 bases). Trimming shortened V by 5 bases and J by 1 base, and 8 bases separated the two germline ends. The CDR3 is 14 residues long. Germline CDR1 and CDR2: SEHNR and FQNEAQ (reference sequence).